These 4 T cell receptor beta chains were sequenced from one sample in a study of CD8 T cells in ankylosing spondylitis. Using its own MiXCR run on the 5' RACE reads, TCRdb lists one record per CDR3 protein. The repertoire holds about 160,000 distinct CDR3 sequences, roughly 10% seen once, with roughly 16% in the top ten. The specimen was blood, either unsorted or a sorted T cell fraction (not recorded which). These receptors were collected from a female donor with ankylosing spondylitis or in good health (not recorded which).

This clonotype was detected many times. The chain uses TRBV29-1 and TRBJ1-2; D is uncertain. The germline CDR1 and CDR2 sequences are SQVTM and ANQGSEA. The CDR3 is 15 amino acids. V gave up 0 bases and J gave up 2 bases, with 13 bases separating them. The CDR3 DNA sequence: TGCAGCGTTGAAGATCTGGAGGCCTCGAACTATGGCTACACCTTC. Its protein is CSVEDLEASNYGYTF. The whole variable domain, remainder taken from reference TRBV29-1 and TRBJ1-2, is SAVISQKPSRDICQRGTSLTIQCQVDSQVTMMFWYRQQPGQSLTLIATANQGSEATYESGFVIDKFPISRPNLTFSTLTVSNMSPEDSSIYLCSVEDLEASNYGYTFGSGTRLTVV.

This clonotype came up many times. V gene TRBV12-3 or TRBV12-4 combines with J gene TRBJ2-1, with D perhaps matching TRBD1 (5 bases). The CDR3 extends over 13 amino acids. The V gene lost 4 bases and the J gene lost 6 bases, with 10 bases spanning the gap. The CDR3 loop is CASSSDTLNEQFF. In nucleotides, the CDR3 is TGTGCCAGCAGTTCGGACACGCTCAATGAGCAGTTCTTC.

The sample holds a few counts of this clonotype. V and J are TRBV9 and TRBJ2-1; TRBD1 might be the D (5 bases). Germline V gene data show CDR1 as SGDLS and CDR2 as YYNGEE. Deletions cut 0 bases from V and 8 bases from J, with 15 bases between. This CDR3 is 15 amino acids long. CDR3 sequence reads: CASSVVGRVTDEQFF. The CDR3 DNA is TGTGCCAGCAGCGTAGTGGGCAGGGTGACGGATGAGCAGTTCTTC.

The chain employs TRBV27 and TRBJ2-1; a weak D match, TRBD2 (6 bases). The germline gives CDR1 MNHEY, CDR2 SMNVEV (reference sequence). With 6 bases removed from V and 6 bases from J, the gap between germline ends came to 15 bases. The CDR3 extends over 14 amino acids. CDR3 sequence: CASSLVGSGNEQFF. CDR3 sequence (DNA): TGTGCCAGCAGCCTAGTCGGGAGTGGCAATGAGCAGTTCTTC.